Listed here is a single TCR beta chain. This sample was included in a study of blood T cell repertoires in COVID-19. Across the whole study: T cells, B-cell-depleted T cells, or PBMCs supplied cDNA or gDNA.

Clones were read by immunoSEQ multiplex PCR, and TCRdb kept only the in-frame ones, dropping some. The sample yields fewer than 450,000 clones, more than 75% seen once. The J segment lost 3 bases and the V segment lost 0 bases, leaving 2 bases of the junction unmatched. Per germline, CDR1 SGHRS and CDR2 YFSETQ. This CDR3 region has 16 residues. Seattle's cohort entered during active infection and was followed longitudinally. The chain carries TRBV5-1 and TRBJ2-1; 11 bases are a match to TRBD2. This TCR derives from a woman between 50 and 59 years old with COVID-19, enrolled during active disease. The sample was peripheral blood. DNA for the CDR3: TGCGCCAGCAGCTTGGTACTAGCGGGAGACTACAATGAGCAGTTCTTC. Translated: CASSLVLAGDYNEQFF.